The rows below give T cell receptor beta chains drawn from one sample of a study of T cells in Graves' hyperthyroidism and ophthalmopathy. TCRdb reanalysed the multiplex PCR reads using MiXCR and keeps one entry per CDR3 protein. The sample records 700,000 or so distinct CDR3 sequences, about 15% being singletons. The source material was blood. The receptors were sampled from a woman in her forties or fifties with Graves' ophthalmopathy. CDR3s include the opening cysteine and the closing phenylalanine or tryptophan. A D gene is named only where the DNA matches it firmly. The size of a clone is reported for some rows only, either as once, few or many, or as a class for expanded clones.

few	TRBV18	TRBJ2-1	TRBD2	14	CASSRLAGGGEQFF	TGTGCCAGCTCACGACTAGCGGGAGGCGGTGAGCAGTTCTTC
many	TRBV24-1	TRBJ2-1	-	15	CATSDIAVPYNEQFF	TGTGCCACCAGTGACATAGCGGTTCCCTACAATGAGCAGTTCTTC
many	TRBV24-1	TRBJ2-1	TRBD1	17	CATNGVNLSGTGYEQFF	TGTGCCACCAATGGCGTTAACCTGTCCGGGACAGGGTATGAGCAGTTCTTC
-	TRBV27	TRBJ1-5	-	14	CASSPSRLDQPQHF	TGTGCCAGCAGTCCCTCGAGGCTTGATCAGCCCCAGCATTTT
many	TRBV30	TRBJ2-2	TRBD1	14	CASDRDRAIGELFF	TGTGCCTCTGATCGGGACAGGGCGATCGGGGAGCTGTTTTTT
many	TRBV7-2	TRBJ1-2	TRBD1	14	CASSATQGAYGYTF	TGTGCCAGCAGCGCCACACAGGGGGCCTATGGCTACACCTTC
few	TRBV28	TRBJ1-5	TRBD1	15	CASRGGQLLNQPQHF	TGTGCCAGCAGGGGGGGACAGCTCCTCAATCAGCCCCAGCATTTT
many	TRBV7-2	TRBJ2-4	TRBD1	16	CASSLKTGLTKNIQYF	TGTGCCAGCAGCCTTAAGACAGGGCTCACCAAAAACATTCAGTACTTC
-	TRBV19	TRBJ2-1	-	15	CASSKELTSYNEQFF	TGTGCCAGTAGTAAAGAGCTAACCTCCTACAATGAGCAGTTCTTC
many	TRBV9	TRBJ1-5	-	14	CASSVALLYQPQHF	TGTGCCAGCAGCGTAGCTTTATTATATCAGCCCCAGCATTTT
many	TRBV5-1	TRBJ2-7	TRBD2	17	CASSLNPTSGNSYEQYF	TGCGCCAGCAGCTTAAACCCCACTAGCGGGAACTCCTACGAGCAGTACTTC
-	TRBV9	TRBJ1-2	TRBD1	14	CASSRQGLNYGYTF	TGTGCCAGCAGCAGACAGGGATTAAACTATGGCTACACCTTC
many	TRBV2	TRBJ2-7	-	14	CASSVGGPPYEQYF	TGTGCCAGCAGTGTAGGCGGGCCCCCCTACGAGCAGTACTTC
many	TRBV7-9	TRBJ2-1	TRBD2	17	CASSSSAWGLDYNEQFF	TGTGCCAGCAGCTCGTCAGCCTGGGGACTAGATTACAATGAGCAGTTCTTC
few	TRBV19	TRBJ2-3	TRBD2	16	CASSWRLASRTDTQYF	TGTGCCAGTAGTTGGAGACTAGCTAGCCGCACAGATACGCAGTATTTT
-	TRBV9	TRBJ1-2	-	16	CASSVQQGTENYGYTF	TGTGCCAGCAGCGTACAGCAGGGGACGGAAAATTATGGCTACACCTTC
many	TRBV7-2	TRBJ2-2	TRBD2	15	CASSQAGDRTGELFF	TGTGCCAGCAGCCAAGCGGGAGACCGCACCGGGGAGCTGTTTTTT
-	TRBV7-2	TRBJ2-3	-	13	CASSIPPTDTQYF	TGTGCCAGCAGCATCCCGCCCACAGATACGCAGTATTTT
-	TRBV13	TRBJ2-7	-	14	CAGSLGGDSYEQYF	TGTGCCGGCAGCTTAGGGGGGGACTCCTACGAGCAGTACTTC
-	TRBV12-3/TRBV12-4	TRBJ2-1	-	12	CASRVNYNEQFF	TGTGCCAGCAGGGTCAACTACAATGAGCAGTTCTTC
-	TRBV7-8	TRBJ1-3	-	14	CASSPRQPGNTIYF	TGTGCCAGCAGCCCGCGACAGCCCGGAAACACCATATATTTT
many	TRBV20-1	TRBJ2-5	-	14	CSASRTLYQETQYF	TGCAGTGCTAGCCGGACTCTGTACCAAGAGACCCAGTACTTC
many	TRBV20-1	TRBJ2-7	-	13	CSAKRRTSYEQYF	TGCAGTGCTAAACGCCGGACTTCCTACGAGCAGTACTTC
few	TRBV29-1	TRBJ2-1	TRBD2	16	CSVESRTSGSRGEQFF	TGCAGCGTTGAAAGCAGGACTAGCGGGAGTCGGGGTGAGCAGTTCTTC
many	TRBV7-2	TRBJ2-3	-	15	CASSLTTGEGDTQYF	TGTGCCAGCAGCTTAACAACAGGGGAGGGGGATACGCAGTATTTT
-	TRBV5-4	TRBJ1-1	-	15	CASSALQGVLTEAFF	TGTGCCAGCAGCGCATTACAGGGAGTACTCACTGAAGCTTTCTTT
many	TRBV12-3/TRBV12-4	TRBJ1-2	TRBD1	15	CASSQTGLINYGYTF	TGTGCCAGCAGTCAGACAGGGCTAATTAACTATGGCTACACCTTC
many	TRBV28	TRBJ2-7	TRBD1	15	CASSPPDRVPYEQYF	TGTGCCAGCAGTCCCCCGGACAGGGTCCCCTACGAGCAGTACTTC
-	TRBV10-2	TRBJ2-5	-	12	CASSPSVETQYF	TGCGCCAGCAGTCCTAGCGTGGAGACCCAGTACTTC
-	TRBV20-1	TRBJ2-1	-	18	CSAAPDRYPRSSYNEQFF	TGCAGTGCTGCGCCCGATCGATACCCTAGGAGCTCCTACAATGAGCAGTTCTTC
-	TRBV28	TRBJ1-5	-	15	CASSGGDRYNQLQHF	TGTGCCAGCAGTGGTGGGGACCGGTATAATCAGCTTCAGCATTTT
few	TRBV27	TRBJ1-2	-	13	CASSVRGGYGYTF	TGTGCCAGCAGTGTGAGGGGTGGCTATGGCTACACCTTC
many	TRBV7-9	TRBJ2-3	TRBD2	16	CASSSRLAGVPDTQYF	TGTGCCAGCAGCTCCCGACTAGCGGGAGTCCCAGATACGCAGTATTTT
many	TRBV3-1	TRBJ1-1	TRBD1	15	CASSQAGGGYTEAFF	TGTGCCAGCAGCCAAGCAGGGGGGGGGTACACTGAAGCTTTCTTT
-	TRBV4-2	TRBJ2-7	-	15	CASSPSSEGNREQYF	TGTGCCAGCAGCCCCTCCTCGGAGGGGAACAGGGAGCAGTACTTC
many	TRBV20-1	TRBJ2-1	-	15	CSARDRLGPYNEQFF	TGCAGTGCTAGAGATCGGCTAGGACCCTACAATGAGCAGTTCTTC
-	TRBV20-1	TRBJ2-5	TRBD1	17	CSAPPGQGQFWEETQYF	TGCAGTGCGCCACCGGGACAGGGTCAATTTTGGGAAGAGACCCAGTACTTC
few	TRBV27	TRBJ1-1	-	16	CASSLRDGGRDTEAFF	TGTGCCAGCAGTTTACGGGATGGGGGCAGGGACACTGAAGCTTTCTTT
many	TRBV11-1	TRBJ2-1	TRBD1	16	CASSTSGTGVVNEQFF	TGTGCCAGCAGCACAAGCGGGACAGGGGTAGTCAATGAGCAGTTCTTC
many	TRBV6-1	TRBJ1-1	-	14	CASSVGGGRTEAFF	TGTGCCAGCAGCGTCGGAGGTGGTCGGACTGAAGCTTTCTTT
few	TRBV15	TRBJ1-6	-	16	CATSRDVQGNNSPLHF	TGTGCCACCAGCAGAGATGTACAGGGAAATAATTCACCCCTCCACTTT
many	TRBV27	TRBJ2-3	-	18	CASSLTTGRRGGTGTQYF	TGTGCCAGCAGTTTGACCACGGGGAGGAGGGGGGGCACTGGTACGCAGTATTTT
many	TRBV7-9	TRBJ2-4	-	14	CASTPQLAKNIQYF	TGTGCCAGCACCCCACAGTTAGCCAAAAACATTCAGTACTTC
many	TRBV20-1	TRBJ2-7	-	17	CSARDQGRRTSSYEQYF	TGCAGTGCTAGAGATCAGGGCAGGCGTACAAGCTCCTACGAGCAGTACTTC
-	TRBV28	TRBJ2-1	TRBD2	15	CASSGPSGMGNEQFF	TGTGCCAGCAGTGGTCCTAGCGGGATGGGTAATGAGCAGTTCTTC
few	TRBV30	TRBJ2-7	-	14	CAWSVIGADYEQYF	TGTGCCTGGAGCGTAATAGGGGCAGACTACGAGCAGTACTTC